What follows describes a single TCR beta chain. Antigen: not known. The V gene's germline CDR1 is SGHTA and CDR2 FQGNSA. Trimming left V 3 bases short and J 2 bases short, with 4 bases between. This CDR3 spans 13 amino acids. These data belong to a study of radiation and T cells in renal cell carcinoma. For the study at large: Nephrectomy followed 15 Gy stereotactic body radiation by 4 weeks.

Study observations and caveats: Top tumor clonotypes rose in blood 2 weeks post-radiation, then contracted.

Documented time point: blood 2 weeks post-SBRT. The treatment here: 15 Gy SBRT to primary tumor, nephrectomy 4 weeks later. Blood was sampled at baseline, 2 weeks and 4 weeks after SBRT. The tumor was a clear cell renal cell carcinoma. Here immunoSEQ multiplex PCR was the method, and the copy in TCRdb shows in-frame clones only, minus some. The table shows about 65,000 clones, with about 80% occurring only once. This chain uses TRBV7-2 with TRBJ2-2, with D unresolved. This receptor was taken from a man aged 60 to 75 with renal cell carcinoma. Sample: blood, taken from a patient whose treatment included radiotherapy and nephrectomy. The CDR3 nucleotides read TGTGCCAGCAGCTTGGGTAACACCGGGGAGCTGTTTTTT. Protein product: CASSLGNTGELFF. The full variable domain, rest sourced from reference TRBV7-2 and TRBJ2-2, is GAGVSQSPSNKVTEKGKDVELRCDPISGHTALYWYRQSLGQGLEFLIYFQGNSAPDKSGLPSDRFSAERTGGSVSTLTIQRTQQEDSAVYLCASSLGNTGELFFGEGSRLTVL.